A selection of T cell receptor beta chains follows, all from one sample in a study of blood T cell repertoires in COVID-19. Libraries were prepared by immunoSEQ multiplex PCR; TCRdb keeps only in-frame clonotypes and omits some of them. The repertoire holds around 310,000 clones, with more than 75% as singletons. The sequenced sample was peripheral blood. Receptors originate from a woman aged 45-65 years with active or convalescent COVID-19. CDR3s leave out the opening cysteine and the closing phenylalanine or tryptophan. A D gene is named only where the DNA matches it firmly.

v_gene,d_gene,CDR3aa
TRBV5-4,NA,ASSHTRASYNEQF
TRBV6-5,NA,ASIQRGASSEAF
TRBV7-9,TRBD1,ASSLAGTVNTEAF
TRBV27,NA,ASSTYRATEAF
TRBV20-1,NA,SADTLAGAF
TRBV29-1,TRBD1,SVEDRRGTGGAFGYT
TRBV27,TRBD2,ASSTGLVGEQY
TRBV2,NA,ASSSGRGTQY
TRBV6-6,TRBD1,ASSFTGTGANTIY
TRBV14,NA,ASRPFSSTHGYT
TRBV29-1,NA,SVEGVYDRTFTDTQY
TRBV27,NA,ASSWDLNTEAF
TRBV28,NA,ASSSKGGYT
TRBV19,TRBD1,ASSISTGIGELF
TRBV24-1,NA,ATSDNSFGYT
TRBV5-4,TRBD1,ASSSTGDEQF
TRBV20-1,NA,SASTHGSHGYT
TRBV10-3,NA,AITGVRHDGYT
TRBV5-1,NA,ASSLSPGLDYNEQF
TRBV7-3,TRBD2,ASSWGLGTYEQY
TRBV5-1,NA,ASTGDIGNTIY
TRBV6-4,NA,ASSEKSGFNNEQF
TRBV28,TRBD1,ASSERTGVEKLF
TRBV3-1/TRBV3-2,NA,ASSPRQGSRSGNTIY
TRBV7-8,NA,ASSLVPHQFHEDTQY
TRBV7-3,TRBD2,ASSAKAGADTQY
TRBV5-4,NA,ASSLAGGSGNTIY
TRBV12-3/TRBV12-4,NA,ASSPGQEAF
TRBV5-1,TRBD1,ASSPGQGRQPQH
TRBV5-5,TRBD1,ASSLLGQASYEQY
TRBV24-1,TRBD1,ATSAPPDRDSNQPQH
TRBV6-5,TRBD1,ATSRGPSNYGYT
TRBV5-1,TRBD1,ASSSRPGQGNTIY
TRBV6-5,NA,ASSVQGHIGNTIY
TRBV5-4,TRBD1,ASSSRQGFFNYGYT
TRBV21-1,NA,ASSKALQGNSPLH
TRBV10-3,NA,AISWTTVHNEQF
TRBV4-3,TRBD2,ASSRVLAGGETQY
TRBV2,TRBD1,ASRDRGWNTGELF
TRBV19,NA,ASSMFSNTEAF
TRBV30,NA,AWSPDYMGPEQY
TRBV2,NA,ASSLGVQQPQH
TRBV4-2,NA,ASSHTTGGQPQH
TRBV28,TRBD1,ASRTGSGQPQH
TRBV4-1,NA,ASSQGDSYNQPQH
TRBV7-9,TRBD1,ASSRDSVYGYT
TRBV4-2,TRBD2,ASSRLALYNEQF